Listed below are T cell receptor beta chains from one sample, sequenced in a study of PD-L1 blockade in urothelial cancer. Profiled with immunoSEQ multiplex PCR; TCRdb holds only in-frame clones, not every one. The sample lists tens of thousands of clones; around 90% were seen once. The sample consisted of PBMCs, taken around atezolizumab (anti-PD-L1) treatment. The receptor source for this set is a woman aged 55-70 years with urothelial cancer. CDR3s include the opening cysteine and the closing phenylalanine or tryptophan. D genes are given only for firm matches. Expanded clones get a size class; other rows say once, few or many, or leave the size out.

V,J,D,size,DNA,CDR3
TRBV5-4,TRBJ1-3,NA,NA,TGTGCCAGCAGCTTGGCGAGGGATCGAAACACCATATATTTT,CASSLARDRNTIYF
TRBV11-2,TRBJ1-1,NA,NA,TGTGCCAGCAGCGGGTCGGACAGCCCTAACACTGAAGCTTTCTTT,CASSGSDSPNTEAFF
TRBV2,TRBJ2-3,TRBD2,NA,TGTGCCAGCAGGCCACTAGCGGGAGGTACAGATACGCAGTATTTT,CASRPLAGGTDTQYF
TRBV19,TRBJ2-2,NA,NA,TGTGCCAGTATCGGTTCGGGTCGGTCCGGGGAGCTGTTTTTT,CASIGSGRSGELFF
TRBV5-1,TRBJ2-7,TRBD2,NA,TGCGCCAGCAGCTTTGGACTAGCGGGAGGCACCGAGCAGTACTTC,CASSFGLAGGTEQYF
TRBV28,TRBJ1-1,NA,medium-sized,TGTGCCAGCAGTCCCGTCCCGGGTCATTTGAACACTGAAGCTTTCTTT,CASSPVPGHLNTEAFF
TRBV10-3,TRBJ1-2,NA,once,TGTGCCATCAGCACGTCAGGGGACTATGGCTACACCTTC,CAISTSGDYGYTF
TRBV5-1,TRBJ1-5,NA,NA,TGCGCCAGCAGCGTAGACGGGGGGTATCAGCCCCAGCATTTT,CASSVDGGYQPQHF
TRBV4-3,TRBJ1-4,NA,once,TGCGCCAGCAGCCACGGGTCTTCAACTAATGAAAAACTGTTTTTT,CASSHGSSTNEKLFF
TRBV15,TRBJ2-1,TRBD1,NA,TGTGCCACCAGCAGAGATTCGGGACAGGGCAGGGAGCAGTTCTTC,CATSRDSGQGREQFF
TRBV9,TRBJ2-2,TRBD2,NA,TGTGCCAGCAGCGTAGTGGCTAGCGGGAGGAACACCGGGGAGCTGTTTTTT,CASSVVASGRNTGELFF
TRBV19,TRBJ1-2,NA,NA,TGTGCCAGTAGTATAGGTGGGCCCGGCTACACCTTC,CASSIGGPGYTF
TRBV27,TRBJ2-7,NA,NA,TGTGCCAGCAGTCTCCTCCGAGGGGCAGGGGAGCCATACGAGCAGTACTTC,CASSLLRGAGEPYEQYF
TRBV28,TRBJ2-1,NA,once,TGTGCCAGCACCCTCGGTGGCAATGAGCAGTTCTTC,CASTLGGNEQFF
TRBV18,TRBJ1-3,NA,NA,TGTGCCAGCTCACCAGGTCTAGGGAGCTCTGGAAACACCATATATTTT,CASSPGLGSSGNTIYF
TRBV6-1,TRBJ2-6,NA,NA,TGTGCCAGCAGTGAAGCAGGAACAGGTCTTTCCTCTGGGGCCAACGTCCTGACTTTC,CASSEAGTGLSSGANVLTF
TRBV28,TRBJ1-3,TRBD1,NA,TGTGCCAGCAGTTGGACAGGGACCGGAAACACCATATATTTT,CASSWTGTGNTIYF
TRBV10-3,TRBJ2-3,NA,NA,TGTGCCATCAGTGAGGGATCGGGATTGTGGAACACAGATACGCAGTATTTT,CAISEGSGLWNTDTQYF
TRBV7-2,TRBJ1-2,NA,NA,TGTGCCAGCAGCTTGTACCAGGGGGGCTACACCTTC,CASSLYQGGYTF
TRBV7-6,TRBJ1-5,TRBD1,NA,TGTGCCAGCAGCCCCGGGACAGGTAGCAATCAGCCCCAGCATTTT,CASSPGTGSNQPQHF
TRBV6-5,TRBJ2-5,TRBD2,NA,TGTGCCAGGGGAGGCGGGGGGGAGCTGGGGGAGACCCAGTACTTC,CARGGGGELGETQYF
TRBV18,TRBJ2-7,TRBD1,NA,TGTGCCAGCTCACAGCTGCCGGGACAGGGGGCTTCGAGCTCCTACGAGCAGTACTTC,CASSQLPGQGASSSYEQYF
TRBV11-1,TRBJ2-7,TRBD1,NA,TGTGCCAGCAGCTTAGAGGGACAGGCCCTCTACGAGCAGTACTTC,CASSLEGQALYEQYF
TRBV27,TRBJ1-1,TRBD1,NA,TGTGCCAGCAGTCCAACAGGGGGTGCCCAGGATGCTTTCTTT,CASSPTGGAQDAFF
TRBV5-1,TRBJ1-2,NA,NA,TGCGCCAGCAGCTTGGAGAGCTTTAACTATGGCTACACCTTC,CASSLESFNYGYTF
TRBV10-2,TRBJ1-1,NA,NA,TGCGCCAGCAACCGGGGGGTGGGTATTAACACTGAAGCTTTCTTT,CASNRGVGINTEAFF
TRBV11-3,TRBJ2-2,NA,NA,TGTGCCAGCAGCTTATTCGGGGATCTTGGGGAGCTGTTTTTT,CASSLFGDLGELFF
TRBV19,TRBJ1-1,TRBD1,NA,TGTGCCAGTAGTATAGCCAGGGGGCTGGGGATGAACACTGAAGCTTTCTTT,CASSIARGLGMNTEAFF
TRBV5-4,TRBJ2-2,NA,few,TGTGCCAGCAGCTTGGGTGGGAGCACCGGGGAGCTGTTTTTT,CASSLGGSTGELFF
TRBV18,TRBJ2-7,NA,NA,TGTGCCAGCTCAAGGTACAGTCCGATGTCCTACGAGCAGTACTTC,CASSRYSPMSYEQYF
TRBV2,TRBJ1-5,NA,NA,TGTGCCAGCATTGACCCTCGGGGTGCCCAGCCCCAGCATTTT,CASIDPRGAQPQHF
TRBV6-5,TRBJ2-1,TRBD2,NA,TGTGCCAGCAGCAGCGGGGCAGGGTGGAACAATGAGCAGTTCTTC,CASSSGAGWNNEQFF
TRBV27,TRBJ1-6,NA,NA,TGTGCCAGCAGTGGCAGGGGTTTGGGCTATAATTCACCCCTCCACTTT,CASSGRGLGYNSPLHF
TRBV5-1,TRBJ2-1,NA,NA,TGCGCCAGCAGAAACGAGGGTATGGATGAGCAGTTCTTC,CASRNEGMDEQFF
TRBV7-5,TRBJ1-4,NA,NA,TGTGCCAGAAGCGGCCTGGACACGCATTTGCCAACTAATGAAAAACTGTTTTTT,CARSGLDTHLPTNEKLFF
TRBV7-2,TRBJ2-1,NA,NA,TGTGCCAGCAGCTTCAGTCGGCGGGGTGAGCATGAGCAGTTCTTC,CASSFSRRGEHEQFF
TRBV5-1,TRBJ2-7,NA,NA,TGCGCCAGCAGCTCAGGCAGCAAAGTTACCTACGAGCAGTACTTC,CASSSGSKVTYEQYF
TRBV21-1,TRBJ2-7,NA,NA,TGTGCCAGCAGCAAAGAGGCAGGGGGGAAGTACGAGCAGTACTTC,CASSKEAGGKYEQYF
TRBV2,TRBJ2-7,TRBD1,NA,TGTGCCAGCAGTGAAACGACAGGGGGCTACGAGCAGTACTTC,CASSETTGGYEQYF
TRBV7-6,TRBJ2-7,NA,NA,TGTGCCAGCAGCTCCTCCCCTGGGACTTGGGAGCAGTACTTC,CASSSSPGTWEQYF
TRBV27,TRBJ2-7,NA,NA,TGTGCCAGCAGCCAGGGCCCGACCTCCTACGAGCAGTACTTC,CASSQGPTSYEQYF
TRBV9,TRBJ2-5,NA,NA,TGTGCCAGCGCCCCGTTGGGGGCTCAAGAGACCCAGTACTTC,CASAPLGAQETQYF
TRBV14,TRBJ2-3,NA,NA,TGTGCCAGCAGCCAATCGGGTCTAAGGGATACGCAGTATTTT,CASSQSGLRDTQYF
TRBV5-1,TRBJ2-2,NA,NA,TGCGCCAGCAGCCCGCGGGGCCCGGGGGCCGGGGAGCTGTTTTTT,CASSPRGPGAGELFF
TRBV19,TRBJ1-1,TRBD1,NA,TGTGCCAGTATGTGGACAGGGGGCACTGAAGCTTTCTTT,CASMWTGGTEAFF
TRBV5-6,TRBJ1-4,TRBD1,NA,TGTGCCAGCAGCTTGACGATGACAGGGTCTTATGAAAAACTGTTTTTT,CASSLTMTGSYEKLFF
TRBV18,TRBJ1-3,NA,NA,TGTGCCAGCTCACCAACAGGGAAAGGAAACACCATATATTTT,CASSPTGKGNTIYF
TRBV5-1,TRBJ2-3,TRBD2,NA,TGCGCCAGCAGCTTGGTGGCTAGCGGGGAAACAGATACGCAGTATTTT,CASSLVASGETDTQYF
TRBV5-6,TRBJ2-4,NA,NA,TGTGCCAGCAGCTTGGGAGACATTCAGTACTTC,CASSLGDIQYF
TRBV5-1,TRBJ2-3,NA,NA,TGCGCCAGCAGCTTGGGTTTTTTGGGCATCACAGATACGCAGTATTTT,CASSLGFLGITDTQYF
TRBV11-2,TRBJ2-2,TRBD2,NA,TGTGCCAGCAGCTTTATGAGAGCGGGAGCGCGTACCGGGGAGCTGTTTTTT,CASSFMRAGARTGELFF
TRBV6-5,TRBJ2-2,TRBD1,NA,TGTGCCAGCACCCGGGACAGGGTTCACACCGGGGAGCTGTTTTTT,CASTRDRVHTGELFF
TRBV7-9,TRBJ2-7,NA,NA,TGTGCCAGCAGCTTAGGGGCCACAGGGGAGCAGTACTTC,CASSLGATGEQYF
TRBV7-2,TRBJ2-3,TRBD2,NA,TGTGCCAGCAGCCCGGGGAGGGCCTCAGATACGCAGTATTTT,CASSPGRASDTQYF
TRBV5-4,TRBJ2-5,TRBD1,NA,TGTGCCAGCAGCTTTCCGGGACAGAGACAAGAGACCCAGTACTTC,CASSFPGQRQETQYF
TRBV2,TRBJ1-1,NA,NA,TGTGCCAGCAGCCGGTCCGCTGAAGCTTTCTTT,CASSRSAEAFF
TRBV9,TRBJ1-4,TRBD1,NA,TGTGCCAGCAGCGTAGGGTCCAGGGGGCATGAAAAACTGTTTTTT,CASSVGSRGHEKLFF
TRBV27,TRBJ1-6,NA,NA,TGTGCCAGCAAGAGGCGGGGTTCACCCCTCCACTTT,CASKRRGSPLHF